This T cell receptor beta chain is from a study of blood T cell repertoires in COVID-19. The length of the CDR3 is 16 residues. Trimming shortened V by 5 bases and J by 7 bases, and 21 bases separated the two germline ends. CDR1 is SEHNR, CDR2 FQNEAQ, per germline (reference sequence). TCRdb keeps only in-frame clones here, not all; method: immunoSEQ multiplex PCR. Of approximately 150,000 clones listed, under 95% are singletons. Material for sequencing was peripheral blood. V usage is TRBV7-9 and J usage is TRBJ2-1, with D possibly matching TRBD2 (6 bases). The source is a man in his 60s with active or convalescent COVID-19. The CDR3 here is CASSHRSVDYGNEQFF. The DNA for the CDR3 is TGTGCCAGCAGCCACCGATCCGTGGACTACGGGAATGAGCAGTTCTTC.